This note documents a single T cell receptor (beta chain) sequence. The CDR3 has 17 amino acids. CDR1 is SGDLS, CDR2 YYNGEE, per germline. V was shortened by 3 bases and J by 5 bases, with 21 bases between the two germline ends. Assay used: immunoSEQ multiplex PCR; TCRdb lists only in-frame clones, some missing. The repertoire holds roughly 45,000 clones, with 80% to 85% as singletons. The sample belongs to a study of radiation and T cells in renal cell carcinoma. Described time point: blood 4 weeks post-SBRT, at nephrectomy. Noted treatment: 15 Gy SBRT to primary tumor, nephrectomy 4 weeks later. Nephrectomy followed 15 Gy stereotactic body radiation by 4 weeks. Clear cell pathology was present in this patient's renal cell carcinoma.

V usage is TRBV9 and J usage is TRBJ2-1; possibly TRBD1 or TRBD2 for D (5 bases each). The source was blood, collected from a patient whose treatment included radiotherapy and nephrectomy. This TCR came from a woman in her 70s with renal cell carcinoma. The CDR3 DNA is TGTGCCAGCAGCGGACGGGGCGACGGGGAAATCAACAATGAGCAGTTCTTC. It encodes CASSGRGDGEINNEQFF.